This TCR beta chain was recorded in a study of cytomegalovirus exposure and HLA in healthy donors. Study-level findings and limits: Clonal expansion was found to be greater in HLA-associated TCR beta chains than in equally common others in a later analysis.

The donors (healthy individuals) were bone marrow donors. For this clone: Its antigen is currently unknown.

CDR1 and CDR2 from the germline V gene are LGHNA and YSLEER. This CDR3 is 14 amino acids long. Losses at the gene ends were 3 bases for V and 2 bases for J; bases not matched to a gene: 2. Researchers ran the PCR with 60 Vbeta and 13 Jbeta primers. Clones were sequenced by immunoSEQ multiplex PCR, and TCRdb holds only the in-frame ones, with some missing. The repertoire holds about 120,000 clones, with about two thirds as singletons. The chain is built from TRBV4-3 and TRBJ2-7; 9 bases fit TRBD1. The source material was PBMCs. The receptor was derived from a woman aged 40 to 50 in good health and CMV-seropositive. The CDR3 is CASSQDRGPYEQYF. Written as DNA, the CDR3 is TGCGCCAGCAGCCAGGACAGGGGCCCCTACGAGCAGTACTTC.